This T cell receptor (beta chain) was identified in a study of blood T cell repertoires in COVID-19. Original data processing: Cell counts per sample came from amplifying reference gene primers. Assay: immunoSEQ multiplex PCR; the TCRdb copy retains only in-frame clones and omits some. That table supplies the V and J calls and clone size; D and trimming were determined from the DNA. The sample records over 200,000 clones, approximately 90% being singletons. The CDR3 extends over 18 amino acids. The V end lost 0 bases, the J end lost 3 bases, and 15 bases lay between the germline ends. Germline CDR1 is SGHDN and CDR2 is FVKESK.

The sequenced sample was peripheral blood. This TCR came from a man in his 60s with COVID-19, enrolled during active disease. This rearrangement joins TRBV14 to TRBJ1-6; perhaps TRBD1 as D (6 bases). The CDR3: CASSQDGNPGDYNSPLHF. In nucleotides, the CDR3 is TGTGCCAGCAGCCAAGATGGAAACCCAGGGGACTATAATTCACCCCTCCACTTT.